One sample yielded the 9 T cell receptor beta chains listed below, sequenced in a study of T cell responses to AZD1222 COVID-19 vaccine. Assay: immunoSEQ multiplex PCR; the TCRdb copy retains only in-frame clones and omits some. The table shows 140,000 or so clones, with more than 90% occurring only once. The material was peripheral blood, obtained on day 0 of AZD1222 vaccination. The receptors stem from an adult in good health.

The chain links TRBV3-1 (or the pseudogene TRBV3-2) to TRBJ2-5, with D perhaps matching TRBD2 (6 bases). The ends were cut back, 2 bases at V and 3 bases at J, with 16 bases in the middle. Germline CDR1 is LGHDT and CDR2 is YNNKEL (reference sequence). The CDR3 runs to 16 residues. The CDR3 here is CASSQKGGGLKETQYF. The DNA of the CDR3 is TGTGCCAGCAGCCAAAAGGGAGGCGGACTAAAAGAGACCCAGTACTTC.

This clone was observed a few times. The chain joins TRBV6-5 to TRBJ2-7; 11 nucleotides align to TRBD2. Germline CDR1 MNHEY, CDR2 SVGAGI. The CDR3 covers 15 residues. Trimming at V came to 5 bases and at J to 4 bases, leaving 7 bases not matched to a gene. The CDR3 DNA reads TGTGCCAGCAGTAAACTAGCGGGAGTCTTGTACGAGCAGTACTTC. Translating gives CASSKLAGVLYEQYF.

This chain uses TRBV2 with TRBJ2-7; D call uncertain. Per germline, CDR1 SNHLY and CDR2 FYNNEI. The CDR3 is made up of 15 amino acids. V lost 5 bases, J lost 1 base, and 15 bases lay in between. The CDR3 bases are TGTGCCAGCAGTTATCCGGACCTGGGTTCCTACGAGCAGTACTTC. It encodes CASSYPDLGSYEQYF.

V and J are TRBV15 and TRBJ2-1, with D perhaps assigned TRBD1 or TRBD2 (5 bases each). The CDR3 consists of 16 residues. CDR1 is LNHNV and CDR2 is YYDKDF in the germline V gene (reference sequence). V was clipped by 1 base and J by 8 bases, with 18 bases between them. In DNA, the CDR3 is TGTGCCACCAGCAGAGGCCCCGGGACCCCTGGCTATGAGCAGTTCTTC. This translates into CATSRGPGTPGYEQFF.

This chain links TRBV18 with TRBJ2-5; TRBD2 matches 7 bases. CDR1 and CDR2 (germline): KGHSH, LQKENI. The CDR3 spans 14 residues. V lost 6 bases to trimming and J lost 5 bases; unmatched junction nucleotides: 9. The CDR3 spells CASSPSGLGETQYF. The CDR3 DNA sequence: TGTGCCAGCTCCCCTAGCGGTCTAGGGGAGACCCAGTACTTC. Supplemented by reference TRBV18 and TRBJ2-5, the full variable domain reads NAGVMQNPRHLVRRRGQEARLRCSPMKGHSHVYWYRQLPEEGLKFMVYLQKENIIDESGMPKERFSAEFPKEGPSILRIQQVVRGDSAAYFCASSPSGLGETQYFGPGTRLLVL.

As concerns this clone: Compared with germline, one end of the junction differs, possibly owing to a read error. The chain recombines TRBV7-7 with TRBJ2-1; perhaps TRBD2 as D (6 bases). CDR1 is SSHAT and CDR2 is FNYEAQ in the germline V gene (reference sequence). The CDR3 contains 16 residues. CDR3 in amino acids: CASSFGTLLGNNEQFF. The CDR3 region has the DNA TGTGCTAGCAGCTTTGGGACTCTCTTAGGAAACAATGAGCAGTTCTTC.

The CDR3 DNA reads as TGTGCCAGCAGCCAAGATATAGCGGGAGGTATGGATACGCAGTATTTT. Encoded protein: CASSQDIAGGMDTQYF. This chain uses TRBV14 with TRBJ2-3; 10 bases line up with TRBD2. The V gene's germline CDR1 is SGHDN and CDR2 FVKESK. CDR3 size: 16 residues. V lost 0 bases, J lost 6 bases, and 6 bases stayed unmatched.

CDR3 residues: CASSLYRGKSGANVLTF. The CDR3 DNA reads as TGTGCCAGCAGTTTATACAGGGGGAAATCTGGGGCCAACGTCCTGACTTTC. The genes are TRBV28 and TRBJ2-6; TRBD1 agrees at 8 bases. The germline V gene has CDR1 MDHEN and CDR2 SYDVKM. The CDR3 totals 17 residues. V lost 1 base and J lost 1; bases outside the gene matches: 3.

The V and J genes are TRBV19 and TRBJ1-1; maybe TRBD1 (5 bases). Trimming pared 5 bases from V and 2 bases from J, leaving 12 bases between. Germline V gene data show CDR1 as LNHDA and CDR2 as SQIVND (reference sequence). The CDR3 contains 14 residues. The CDR3 loop is CASSGDSPNTEAFF. The CDR3 DNA sequence: TGTGCCAGTAGTGGGGACTCGCCCAACACTGAAGCTTTCTTT.